The 14 T cell receptor beta chains below were found in one sample sequenced in a study of lymphopenia after photon versus proton radiotherapy. Some clones are missing from TCRdb's copy, which holds only in-frame ones; the method was immunoSEQ multiplex PCR. The sample holds approximately 160,000 clones; about 88% are singletons and the top ten take around 4.7%. The sample in question was peripheral blood, obtained from a patient treated with photon-based radiotherapy. These receptors were obtained from a man aged 50 to 60 with gastric cancer.

The V gene is TRBV30, the J gene TRBJ2-7; perhaps TRBD1 as D (5 bases). This CDR3 has 15 amino acids. V was pared by 0 bases and J by 5 bases, with 17 bases between. The V gene's germline CDR1 is GTSNPN and CDR2 SVGIG (reference sequence). The CDR3 region has the DNA TGTGCCTGGAGTGTACCTGGGGCGCCGGTCCACGAGCAGTACTTC. It encodes CAWSVPGAPVHEQYF.

The gene calls are TRBV30 and TRBJ2-1; D possibly corresponds to TRBD2 (6 bases). The CDR3 length is 14 residues. Per the germline V gene, CDR1 is GTSNPN and CDR2 is SVGIG (reference sequence). The V end lost 3 bases, the J end lost 0 bases, and 9 bases lay between the germline ends. In nucleotides, the CDR3 is TGTGCCTGGAGGGGCGGGGTCTCCTACAATGAGCAGTTCTTC. This translates into CAWRGGVSYNEQFF.

This clone has more than one count but fewer than ten. The rearrangement links TRBV5-1 to TRBJ2-1; D is unresolved. The V gene lost 0 bases and the J gene lost 5 bases, with 9 bases spanning the gap. The CDR3 loop spans 14 amino acids. The germline gives CDR1 SGHRS, CDR2 YFSETQ. The CDR3 DNA reads as TGCGCCAGCAGCTTGGGGTCCTTCCACAATGAGCAGTTCTTC. Translation: CASSLGSFHNEQFF.

J is TRBJ1-5 and V is TRBV6-5; perhaps TRBD1 as D (6 bases). With 5 bases removed from V and 2 bases from J, the gap between germline ends came to 13 bases. The CDR3 consists of 15 residues. CDR1 and CDR2 from the germline V gene are MNHEY and SVGAGI. The CDR3 loop reads CASSRGGRGNQPQHF. As DNA, the CDR3 is TGTGCCAGCAGTCGAGGGGGAAGAGGCAATCAGCCCCAGCATTTT.

J is TRBJ2-7 and V is TRBV7-2; 11 positions match TRBD1. CDR3 size: 16 residues. V gave up 3 bases and J gave up 3 bases; unmatched junction bases: 7. CDR1 SGHTA and CDR2 FQGNSA come from the germline V gene. The CDR3, as DNA: TGTGCCAGCAGCTTCCTGACCGGGACAGGGGGCTACGAGCAGTACTTC. Protein sequence: CASSFLTGTGGYEQYF.

The chain couples TRBV7-9 to TRBJ2-3; a weak D match, TRBD2 (6 bases). The V end was cut by 5 bases, the J end by 7 bases, with 16 bases between. Germline V gene sequence: CDR1 SEHNR, CDR2 FQNEAQ (reference sequence). CDR3 length: 14 amino acids. Here the CDR3 reads CASSPGLARNTQYF. CDR3 nucleotide sequence: TGTGCCAGCAGCCCGGGGCTAGCGCGGAATACGCAGTATTTT.

This clone was counted once. The chain couples TRBV28 to TRBJ2-2, with 8 bases that match TRBD2. Germline V lookup: CDR1 MDHEN, CDR2 SYDVKM. This CDR3 contains 17 residues. The ends lost 4 bases at V and 4 bases at J; junction bases unmatched: 11. CDR3 DNA sequence: TGTGCCAGCAGTTCCTCCGGGCGGGGGGATTTCACCGGGGAGCTGTTTTTT. This gives the protein CASSSSGRGDFTGELFF.

This clone was seen once. V is TRBV7-6 and J is TRBJ2-5; 8 bases match TRBD2. Germline V gives CDR1 SGHVS, CDR2 FNYEAQ. Unmatched junction bases numbered 3, after V lost 9 bases and J lost 3 bases. This CDR3 contains 12 residues. This chain's CDR3 is CASGTREETQYF. The CDR3, as DNA: TGTGCCAGTGGGACTAGAGAAGAGACCCAGTACTTC.

The genes are TRBV2 and TRBJ2-5; D ambiguous. Trimming shortened V by 7 bases and J by 5 bases, and 20 bases separated the two germline ends. Germline V gene sequence: CDR1 SNHLY, CDR2 FYNNEI. The CDR3 totals 15 residues. Here the CDR3 DNA reads TGTGCCAGCACTCGGCAGGCCCTAATCCAGGAGACCCAGTACTTC. This sequence encodes CASTRQALIQETQYF. Full variable domain (outside the CDR3, taken from reference TRBV2 and TRBJ2-5): EPEVTQTPSHQVTQMGQEVILRCVPISNHLYFYWYRQILGQKVEFLVSFYNNEISEKSEIFDDQFSVERPDGSNFTLKIRSTKLEDSAMYFCASTRQALIQETQYFGPGTRLLVL.

The table lists this clone with a count of one. J is TRBJ2-1 and V is TRBV5-1; 8 positions agree with TRBD1. Germline V CDR1 and CDR2: SGHRS, YFSETQ. The CDR3 extends over 16 amino acids. V was clipped by 0 bases and J by 4 bases; unmatched bases: 6. CDR3 in amino acids: CASSLALGQDYNEQFF. In nucleotides, the CDR3 is TGCGCCAGCAGCTTGGCCTTGGGACAGGATTACAATGAGCAGTTCTTC.

Here the CDR3 reads CASKGQQGYEQFF. CDR3 coding DNA: TGTGCCAGCAAAGGGCAACAAGGATATGAGCAGTTCTTC. The chain joins TRBV2 to TRBJ2-1, with D unresolved. The CDR3 runs 13 residues. Trimming removed 7 bases at V and 8 bases at J, with 15 bases between. Looked up from germline, CDR1 is SNHLY and CDR2 is FYNNEI.

CDR3 protein: CATPKELAERSGELFF. CDR3 nucleotides: TGTGCCACTCCAAAGGAACTAGCGGAGAGGAGCGGGGAGCTGTTTTTT. The chain links TRBV15 to TRBJ2-2; 8 nucleotides match TRBD2. Germline CDR1 reads LNHNV; CDR2 reads YYDKDF (reference sequence). The V gene end was trimmed by 9 bases and the J gene end by 7 bases; junction bases not matched to a gene: 16. This CDR3 is built from 16 residues.

The genes are TRBV5-1 and TRBJ2-2; TRBD1 matches 7 bases. J was trimmed by 6 bases and V by 0 bases; bases with no gene match: 8. The CDR3 has 16 residues. CDR1 is SGHRS and CDR2 is YFSETQ in the germline V gene. The CDR3 coding sequence is TGCGCCAGCAGCTTGGTCCGGGACAGTTACTCCGGGGAGCTGTTTTTT. Encoded protein: CASSLVRDSYSGELFF.

This clone came up many times. The gene calls are TRBV7-9 and TRBJ2-3, with 7 bases fitting TRBD2. CDR1 and CDR2 (germline): SEHNR, FQNEAQ (reference sequence). The CDR3 sequence is 13 residues long. The ends lost 5 bases at V and 5 bases at J; junction bases unmatched: 4. CDR3 nucleotides: TGTGCCAGCAGCCCGCCGGGGGGAGATACGCAGTATTTT. Protein sequence: CASSPPGGDTQYF.